This paragraph reports one T cell receptor (beta chain). Original handling: Estimation of nucleated cell counts relied on the amplification of reference gene primers. Measured with immunoSEQ multiplex PCR; TCRdb has only the in-frame clones, and not every one. V, J and clone size reflect that table, while D and trimming were determined from the DNA. The sample shows some 180,000 clones, roughly 82% of them seen only once. Enrolled through a virtual design, the participants were between about 18 and 100 years of age and came from 24 US areas. This specimen belongs to a study of blood T cell repertoires in COVID-19. V was shortened by 0 bases and J by 6 bases, with 15 bases between the two germline ends. Germline V gene lookup returns CDR1 MNHEY and CDR2 SVGEGT. The CDR3 has 16 amino acids.

The specimen sequenced was PBMCs or T cells enriched from blood (not recorded which). This receptor was identified in a woman aged 55 to 70 with acute COVID-19. This chain uses TRBV6-2 or TRBV6-3 with TRBJ2-1, with D perhaps TRBD2 (6 bases). CDR3 sequence reads: CASSYSGGAQLNEQFF. The CDR3 nucleotides are TGTGCCAGCAGTTACTCGGGCGGGGCTCAGCTCAATGAGCAGTTCTTC.